The TCR beta chain under discussion was sequenced for a study of T cell responses to AZD1222 COVID-19 vaccine. Broader study findings: AZD1222 recipients seropositive at baseline numbered only six or seven. Donors were mostly white British, more females; clonal diversity possibly underestimated.

Germline CDR1 is LGHNA and CDR2 is YNFKEQ. V lost 4 bases and J lost 6, with 13 bases in between. The CDR3 runs 14 residues. Remarks on this clone: Its target is not known.

Assay used: immunoSEQ multiplex PCR; TCRdb lists only in-frame clones, some missing. The sample lists about 130,000 clones, roughly 85% occurring once. The V call is TRBV4-2, the J call TRBJ2-1, with D maybe TRBD1 (5 bases). The specimen comprised peripheral blood, sampled on day 0 of MenACWY control vaccination. The TCR was taken from an adult in good health. CDR3 in amino acids: CASSRDVRVNEQFF. The CDR3, as DNA: TGTGCCAGCAGCCGCGACGTCAGGGTCAATGAGCAGTTCTTC.